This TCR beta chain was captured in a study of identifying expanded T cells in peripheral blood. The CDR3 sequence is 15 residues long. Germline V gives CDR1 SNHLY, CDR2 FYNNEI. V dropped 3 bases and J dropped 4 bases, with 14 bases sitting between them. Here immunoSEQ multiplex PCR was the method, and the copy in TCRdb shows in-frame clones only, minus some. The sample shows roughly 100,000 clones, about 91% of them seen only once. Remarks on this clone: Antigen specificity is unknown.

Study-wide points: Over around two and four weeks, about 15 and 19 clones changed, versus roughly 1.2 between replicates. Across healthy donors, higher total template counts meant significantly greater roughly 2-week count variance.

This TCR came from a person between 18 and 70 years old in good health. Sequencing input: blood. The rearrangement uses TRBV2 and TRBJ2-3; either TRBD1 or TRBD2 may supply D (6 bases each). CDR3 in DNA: TGTGCCAGCAGTGAGGGGGGCCCCTTGGCAGATACGCAGTATTTT. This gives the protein CASSEGGPLADTQYF.